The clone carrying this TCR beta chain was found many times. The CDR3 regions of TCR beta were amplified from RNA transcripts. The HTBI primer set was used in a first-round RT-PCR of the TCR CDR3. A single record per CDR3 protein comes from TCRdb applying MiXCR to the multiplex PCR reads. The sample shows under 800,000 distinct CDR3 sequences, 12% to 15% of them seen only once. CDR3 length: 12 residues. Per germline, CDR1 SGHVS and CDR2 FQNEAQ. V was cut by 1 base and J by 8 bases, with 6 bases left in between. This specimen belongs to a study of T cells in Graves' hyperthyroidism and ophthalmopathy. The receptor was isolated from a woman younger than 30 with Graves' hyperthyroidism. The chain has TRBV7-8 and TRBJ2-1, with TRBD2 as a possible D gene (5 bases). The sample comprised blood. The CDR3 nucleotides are TGTGCCAGCAGCTTAGGGCGGGATGAGCAGTTCTTC. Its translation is CASSLGRDEQFF.